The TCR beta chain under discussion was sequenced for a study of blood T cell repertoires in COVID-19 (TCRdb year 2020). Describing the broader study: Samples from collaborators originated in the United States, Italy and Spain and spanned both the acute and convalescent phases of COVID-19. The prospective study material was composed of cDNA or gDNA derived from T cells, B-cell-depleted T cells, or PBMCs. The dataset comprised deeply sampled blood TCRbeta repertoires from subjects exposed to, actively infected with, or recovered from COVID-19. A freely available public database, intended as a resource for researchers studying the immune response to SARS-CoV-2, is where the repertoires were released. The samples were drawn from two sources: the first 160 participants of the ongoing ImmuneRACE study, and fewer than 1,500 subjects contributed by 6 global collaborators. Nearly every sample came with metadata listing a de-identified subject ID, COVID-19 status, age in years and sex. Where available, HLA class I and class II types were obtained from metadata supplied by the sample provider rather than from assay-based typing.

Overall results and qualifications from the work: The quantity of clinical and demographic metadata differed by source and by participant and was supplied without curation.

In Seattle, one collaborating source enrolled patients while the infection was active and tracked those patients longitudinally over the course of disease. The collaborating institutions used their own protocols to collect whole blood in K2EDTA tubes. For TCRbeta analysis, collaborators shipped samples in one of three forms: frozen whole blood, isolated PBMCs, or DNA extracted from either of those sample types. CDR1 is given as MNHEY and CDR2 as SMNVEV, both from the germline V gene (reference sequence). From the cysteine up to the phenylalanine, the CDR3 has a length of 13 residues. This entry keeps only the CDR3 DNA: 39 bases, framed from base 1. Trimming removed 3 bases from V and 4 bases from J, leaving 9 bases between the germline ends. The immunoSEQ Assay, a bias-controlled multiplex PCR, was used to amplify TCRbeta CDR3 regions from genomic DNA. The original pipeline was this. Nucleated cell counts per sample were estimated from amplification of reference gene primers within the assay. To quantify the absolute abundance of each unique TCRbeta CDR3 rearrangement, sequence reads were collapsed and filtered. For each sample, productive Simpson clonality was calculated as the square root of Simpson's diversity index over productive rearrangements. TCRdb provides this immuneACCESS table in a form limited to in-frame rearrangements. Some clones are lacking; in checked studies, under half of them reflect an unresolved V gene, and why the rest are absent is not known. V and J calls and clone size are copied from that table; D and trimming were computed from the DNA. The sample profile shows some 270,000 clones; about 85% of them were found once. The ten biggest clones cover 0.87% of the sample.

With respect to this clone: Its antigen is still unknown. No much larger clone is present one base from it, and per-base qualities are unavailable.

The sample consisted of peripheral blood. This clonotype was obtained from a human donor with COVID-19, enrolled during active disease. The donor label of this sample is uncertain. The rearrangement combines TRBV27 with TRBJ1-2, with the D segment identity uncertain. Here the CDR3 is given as CASSFSGVYGYTF. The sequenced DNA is TGTGCCAGCAGTTTCTCCGGGGTCTATGGCTACACCTTC.